The rows below give T cell receptor beta chains drawn from one sample of a study of blood T cells in healthy people across ages. Each CDR3 protein is one row after TCRdb ran MiXCR on the 5' RACE reads. The profile shows about 730,000 distinct CDR3 sequences, approximately 43% of them singletons. Sample: blood. These receptors were taken from a woman aged 55-70 years in good health. Each CDR3 is given with its conserved first and last residue. The D gene is left open where the match is weak. For some rows the clone size is stated as once, few or many, or as a class when expanded; others skip it.

>TRBV7-8|.|TRBD1|15|TRBJ2-7
CASSSGRQGTYEQYF
TGTGCCAGCAGCTCGGGAAGACAGGGAACCTACGAGCAGTACTTC
>TRBV2|few|.|12|TRBJ2-3
CASRVDTDTQYF
TGTGCCAGCAGGGTAGATACTGATACGCAGTATTTT
>TRBV4-2|.|TRBD2|15|TRBJ2-7
CASSQRAGATYEQYF
TGTGCCAGCAGCCAACGAGCGGGAGCTACCTACGAGCAGTACTTC
>TRBV29-1|.|.|14|TRBJ2-1
CSAGGGGGRNEQFF
TGCAGCGCTGGTGGGGGAGGCGGGCGGAATGAGCAGTTCTTC
>TRBV20-1|.|TRBD2|13|TRBJ2-5
CSAAGLAGNEQYF
TGCAGTGCTGCGGGACTAGCGGGAAATGAGCAGTACTTC
>TRBV7-2|.|TRBD2|13|TRBJ2-5
CASSLDSGGPLYF
TGTGCCAGCAGCTTAGATTCGGGAGGGCCTTTGTACTTC
>TRBV6-5|few|TRBD2|17|TRBJ2-1
CASSYQAGGLSGNEQFF
TGTGCCAGCAGTTACCAAGCGGGGGGCCTGTCTGGCAATGAGCAGTTCTTC
>TRBV24-1|.|.|15|TRBJ2-5
CATSDLAAPNDEQYF
TGTGCCACCAGTGATTTGGCAGCACCGAACGATGAGCAGTACTTC
>TRBV29-1|few|TRBD2|15|TRBJ2-1
CSVLIGREVGNEQFF
TGCAGCGTTCTGATAGGGCGGGAGGTGGGTAATGAGCAGTTCTTC
>TRBV20-1|few|.|12|TRBJ2-3
CSAEPIADTQYF
TGCAGTGCTGAGCCGATAGCAGATACGCAGTATTTT
>TRBV12-3/TRBV12-4|few|TRBD2|16|TRBJ2-1
CASKHLSGGPYNEQFF
TGTGCCAGCAAACATCTTAGCGGGGGGCCGTACAATGAGCAGTTCTTC
>TRBV12-3/TRBV12-4|.|.|16|TRBJ2-6
CASKRQGGTGANVLTF
TGTGCCAGCAAAAGACAGGGAGGAACTGGGGCCAACGTCCTGACTTTC
>TRBV7-9|few|.|16|TRBJ2-7
CASSSRAGRETYEQYF
TGTGCCAGCAGCTCCCGGGCCGGCAGAGAGACATACGAGCAGTACTTC
>TRBV5-1|few|.|15|TRBJ2-3
CASSLDGLGTDTQYF
TGCGCCAGCAGCTTGGATGGCCTCGGAACAGATACGCAGTATTTT
>TRBV4-2|.|.|18|TRBJ2-6
CASSQAAHSDSGANVLTF
TGTGCCAGCAGCCAAGCCGCACACTCCGACTCTGGGGCCAACGTCCTGACTTTC
>TRBV7-9|few|TRBD1|16|TRBJ1-1
CASSFDLGQGNTEAFF
TGTGCCAGCAGCTTTGATCTGGGACAGGGCAACACTGAAGCTTTCTTT
>TRBV5-1|.|.|14|TRBJ2-5
CASRLGGAQETQYF
TGCGCCAGCAGATTGGGGGGGGCACAAGAGACCCAGTACTTC
>TRBV14|few|.|12|TRBJ2-4
CASSHVPGKQYF
TGTGCCAGCAGCCACGTCCCGGGTAAACAGTACTTC
>TRBV20-1|many|.|15|TRBJ1-1
CSASGAMAVGTEAFF
TGCAGTGCTAGTGGGGCCATGGCTGTGGGCACTGAAGCTTTCTTT
>TRBV20-1|few|.|16|TRBJ1-6
CSARVTGAQISSPLHF
TGCAGTGCTAGAGTTACGGGGGCCCAAATTTCTTCACCCCTCCACTTT
>TRBV28|.|.|13|TRBJ1-6
CASMPHGYSPLHF
TGTGCCAGCATGCCGCATGGGTACTCACCCCTCCACTTT
>TRBV2|few|.|14|TRBJ2-7
CASSEAIGMFEQYF
TGTGCCAGCAGTGAGGCCATAGGGATGTTCGAGCAGTACTTC
>TRBV20-1|once|TRBD2|16|TRBJ2-1
CSAIESGLAGEGEQFF
TGCAGTGCTATAGAGTCGGGACTAGCGGGAGAGGGTGAGCAGTTCTTC
>TRBV19|.|.|14|TRBJ2-3
CASNWDRGTDTQYF
TGTGCCAGTAACTGGGACCGGGGCACAGATACGCAGTATTTT
>TRBV25-1|.|.|13|TRBJ1-1
CASSELGNTEAFF
TGTGCCAGCAGTGAATTAGGGAACACTGAAGCTTTCTTT